The 3 T cell receptor beta chains in this list originate from one sample, sequenced in a study of technical replicates of blood from a handful of donors (dated by TCRdb to between 2016 and 2019). The library was generated by the immunoSEQ multiplex PCR assay. In its TCRdb copy, this immuneACCESS table keeps in-frame sequences only and misses some clones. Where compared with another copy, unresolved V genes explain less than half of these, and the others have no known cause. Across this sample there are under 100,000 clones, with approximately 94% seen only once. The ten largest clones represent less than 0.25% of the sample. Sequenced material: T cells isolated from PBMCs. The origin of the receptors is a human donor in good health.

J is TRBJ1-1 and V is TRBV5-1; 7 nucleotides line up with TRBD1. In germline, CDR1 is SGHRS, CDR2 YFSETQ. CDR3 length: 16 amino acids. Trimming removed 1 base from V and 0 bases from J; junction bases left unmatched: 6. CDR3 nucleotide sequence: TGCGCCAGCAGCTTGTTAGGGGGCGGCCTGAACACTGAAGCTTTCTTT. It translates to CASSLLGGGLNTEAFF.

The chain recombines TRBV9 with TRBJ2-4; 8 bases are shared with TRBD1. The CDR3 extends over 15 amino acids. Losses at the gene ends were 4 bases for V and 6 bases for J; bases not matched to a gene: 9. Germline loops: CDR1 SGDLS, CDR2 YYNGEE. CDR3 bases: TGTGCCAGCAGCCTTACAGGGGGTTGGAGAAACATTCAGTACTTC. Amino acids: CASSLTGGWRNIQYF.

The chain has TRBV29-1 and TRBJ2-7, with TRBD1 identical over 7 bases. Germline values: CDR1 SQVTM, CDR2 ANQGSEA. CDR3 length: 14 amino acids. Trimming cost V 6 bases and J 3 bases; bases outside gene matches: 11. This CDR3 reads CSVGDRSGFYEQYF. Written as DNA, the CDR3 is TGCAGCGTGGGGGACAGATCAGGTTTCTACGAGCAGTACTTC.